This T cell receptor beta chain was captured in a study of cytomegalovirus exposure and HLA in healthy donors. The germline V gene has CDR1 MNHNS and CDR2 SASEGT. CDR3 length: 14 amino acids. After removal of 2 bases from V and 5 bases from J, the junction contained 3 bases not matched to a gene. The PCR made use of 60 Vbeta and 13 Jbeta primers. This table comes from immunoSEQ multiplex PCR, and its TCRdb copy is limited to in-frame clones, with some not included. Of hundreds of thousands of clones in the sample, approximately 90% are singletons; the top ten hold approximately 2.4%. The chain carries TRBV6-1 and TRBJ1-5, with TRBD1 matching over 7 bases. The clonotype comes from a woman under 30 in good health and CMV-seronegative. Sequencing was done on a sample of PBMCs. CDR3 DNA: TGTGCCAGCAGTGAATACAGGGGTTATCAGCCCCAGCATTTT. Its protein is CASSEYRGYQPQHF.